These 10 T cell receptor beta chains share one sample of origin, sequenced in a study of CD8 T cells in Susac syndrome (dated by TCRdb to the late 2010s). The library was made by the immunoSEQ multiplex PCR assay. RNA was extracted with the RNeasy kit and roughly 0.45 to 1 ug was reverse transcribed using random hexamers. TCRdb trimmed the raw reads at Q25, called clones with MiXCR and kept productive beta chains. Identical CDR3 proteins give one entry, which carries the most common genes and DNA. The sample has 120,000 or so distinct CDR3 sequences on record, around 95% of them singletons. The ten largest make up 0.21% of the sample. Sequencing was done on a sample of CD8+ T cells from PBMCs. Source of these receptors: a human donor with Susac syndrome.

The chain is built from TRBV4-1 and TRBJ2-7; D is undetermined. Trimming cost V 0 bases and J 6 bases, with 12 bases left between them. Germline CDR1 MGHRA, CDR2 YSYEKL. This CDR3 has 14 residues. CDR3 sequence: CASSQEIVDFEQYF. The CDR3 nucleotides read TGCGCCAGCAGCCAAGAAATTGTTGATTTCGAGCAGTACTTC.

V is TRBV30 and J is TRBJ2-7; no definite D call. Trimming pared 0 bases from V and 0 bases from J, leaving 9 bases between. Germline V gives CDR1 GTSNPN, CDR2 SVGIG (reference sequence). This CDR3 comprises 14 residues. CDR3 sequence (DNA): TGTGCCTGGAGTGTGACTGGGATCTCCTACGAGCAGTACTTC. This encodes CAWSVTGISYEQYF. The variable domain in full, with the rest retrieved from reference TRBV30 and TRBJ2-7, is SQTIHQWPATLVQPVGSPLSLECTVEGTSNPNLYWYRQAAGRGLQLLFYSVGIGQISSEVPQNLSASRPQDRQFILSSKKLLLSDSGFYLCAWSVTGISYEQYFGPGTRLTVT.

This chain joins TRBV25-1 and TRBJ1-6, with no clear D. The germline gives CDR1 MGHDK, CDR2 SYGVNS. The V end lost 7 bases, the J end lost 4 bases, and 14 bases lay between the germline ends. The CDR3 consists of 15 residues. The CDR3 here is CASISPSGYNSPLHF. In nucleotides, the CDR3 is TGTGCCAGCATCTCCCCCAGTGGTTATAATTCACCCCTCCACTTT.

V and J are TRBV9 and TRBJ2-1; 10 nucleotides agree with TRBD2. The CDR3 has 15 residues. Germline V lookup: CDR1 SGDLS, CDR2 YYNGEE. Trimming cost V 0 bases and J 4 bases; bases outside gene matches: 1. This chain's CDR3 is CASSVGTSGYNEQFF. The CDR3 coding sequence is TGTGCCAGCAGCGTAGGGACTAGCGGTTACAATGAGCAGTTCTTC.

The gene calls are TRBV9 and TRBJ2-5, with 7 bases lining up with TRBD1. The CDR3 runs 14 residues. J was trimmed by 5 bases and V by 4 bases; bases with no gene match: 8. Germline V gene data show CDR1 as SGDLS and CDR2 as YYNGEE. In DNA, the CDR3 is TGTGCCAGCAGCTTATATGACAGGGTGGAGACCCAGTACTTC. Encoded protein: CASSLYDRVETQYF.

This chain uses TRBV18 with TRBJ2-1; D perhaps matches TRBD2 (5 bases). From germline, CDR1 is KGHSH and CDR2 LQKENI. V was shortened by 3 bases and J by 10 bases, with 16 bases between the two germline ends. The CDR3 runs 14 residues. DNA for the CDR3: TGTGCCAGCTCACCCGGAGACACCCGAGGGGAGCAGTTCTTC. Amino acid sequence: CASSPGDTRGEQFF.

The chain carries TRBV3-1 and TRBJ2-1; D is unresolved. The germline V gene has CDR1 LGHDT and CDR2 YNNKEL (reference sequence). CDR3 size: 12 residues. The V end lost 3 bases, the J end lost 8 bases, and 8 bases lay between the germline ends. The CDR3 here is CASSHLRDEQFF. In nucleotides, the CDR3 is TGTGCCAGCAGCCATCTTAGGGATGAGCAGTTCTTC.

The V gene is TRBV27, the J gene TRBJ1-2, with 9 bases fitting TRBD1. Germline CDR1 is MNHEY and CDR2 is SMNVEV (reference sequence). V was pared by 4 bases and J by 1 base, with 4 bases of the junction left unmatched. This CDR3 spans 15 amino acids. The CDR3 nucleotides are TGTGCCAGCAGTTCGACGACAGGGGGTAACTATGGCTACACCTTC. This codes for CASSSTTGGNYGYTF.

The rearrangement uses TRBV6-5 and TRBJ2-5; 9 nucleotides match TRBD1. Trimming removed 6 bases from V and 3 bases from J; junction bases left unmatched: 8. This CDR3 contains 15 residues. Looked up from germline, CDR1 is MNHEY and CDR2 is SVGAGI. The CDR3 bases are TGTGCCAGCAGGGACCCCGGGACAGGGAAAGAGACCCAGTACTTC. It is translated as CASRDPGTGKETQYF.

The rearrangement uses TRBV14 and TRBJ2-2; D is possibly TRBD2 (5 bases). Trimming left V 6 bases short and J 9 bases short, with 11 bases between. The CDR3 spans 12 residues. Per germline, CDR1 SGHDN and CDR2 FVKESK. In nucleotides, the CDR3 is TGTGCCAGCAGTGACGTAGCGTGGGAGCTGTTTTTT. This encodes CASSDVAWELFF.